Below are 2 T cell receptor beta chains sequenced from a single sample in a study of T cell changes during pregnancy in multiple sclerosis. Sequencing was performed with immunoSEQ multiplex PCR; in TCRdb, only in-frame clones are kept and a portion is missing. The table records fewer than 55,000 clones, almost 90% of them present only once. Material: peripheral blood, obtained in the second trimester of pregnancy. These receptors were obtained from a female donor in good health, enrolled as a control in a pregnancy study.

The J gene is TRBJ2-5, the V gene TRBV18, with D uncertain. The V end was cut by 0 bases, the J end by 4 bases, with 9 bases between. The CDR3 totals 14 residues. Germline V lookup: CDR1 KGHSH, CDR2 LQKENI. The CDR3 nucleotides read TGTGCCAGCTCACCACCGGGCCGATCAGAGACCCAGTACTTC. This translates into CASSPPGRSETQYF.

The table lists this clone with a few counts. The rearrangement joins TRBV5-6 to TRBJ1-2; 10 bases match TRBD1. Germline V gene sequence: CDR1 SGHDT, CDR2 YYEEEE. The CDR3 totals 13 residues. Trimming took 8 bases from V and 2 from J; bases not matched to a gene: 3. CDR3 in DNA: TGTGCCAGGACAGGGGGCTGGAACTATGGCTACACCTTC. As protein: CARTGGWNYGYTF.